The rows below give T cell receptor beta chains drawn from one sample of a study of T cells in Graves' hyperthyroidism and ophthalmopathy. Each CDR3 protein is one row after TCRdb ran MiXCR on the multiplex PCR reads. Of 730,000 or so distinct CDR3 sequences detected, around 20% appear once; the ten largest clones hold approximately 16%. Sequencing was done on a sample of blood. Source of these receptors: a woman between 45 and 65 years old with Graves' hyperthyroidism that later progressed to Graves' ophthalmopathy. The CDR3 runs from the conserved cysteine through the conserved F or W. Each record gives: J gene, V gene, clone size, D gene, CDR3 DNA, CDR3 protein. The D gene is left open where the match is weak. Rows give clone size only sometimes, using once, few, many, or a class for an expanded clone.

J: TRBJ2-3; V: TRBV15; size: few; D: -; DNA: TGTGCCACCAGCAGAGATTGGGGGATCACAGATACGCAGTATTTT; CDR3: CATSRDWGITDTQYF
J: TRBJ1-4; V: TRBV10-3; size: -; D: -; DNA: TGTGCCATCAGGATAAGGGGCAGGGTTAACGAAAAACTGTTTTTT; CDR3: CAIRIRGRVNEKLFF
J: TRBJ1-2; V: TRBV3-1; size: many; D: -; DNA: TGTGCCAGCAGCCAAGACGTCGGCTATGGCTACACCTTC; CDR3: CASSQDVGYGYTF
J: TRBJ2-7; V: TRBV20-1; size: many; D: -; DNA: TGCAGTGCGTCCCCCTCCGGATACGAGCAGTACTTC; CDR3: CSASPSGYEQYF
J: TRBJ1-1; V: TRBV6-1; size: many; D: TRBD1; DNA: TGTGCCAGCCTATCTATCCCGGGACAGGGTTGGGAAGCTTTCTTT; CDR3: CASLSIPGQGWEAFF
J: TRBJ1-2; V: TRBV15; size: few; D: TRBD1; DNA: TGTGCCACCAGCACTCCGGGACAGCCTTCTAACTATGGCTACACCTTC; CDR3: CATSTPGQPSNYGYTF
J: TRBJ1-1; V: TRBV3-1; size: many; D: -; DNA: TGTGCCAGCAGTTCGTTAGGGGGAGTAGCTTTCTTT; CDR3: CASSSLGGVAFF
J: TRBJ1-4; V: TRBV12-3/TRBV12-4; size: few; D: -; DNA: TGTGCCAGCAGTTTTCAGGGCCATGAAAAACTGTTTTTT; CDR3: CASSFQGHEKLFF
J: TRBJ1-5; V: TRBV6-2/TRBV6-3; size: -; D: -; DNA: TGTGCCAGCAGTTACGAGGGTACGAGCAATCAGCCCCAGCATTTT; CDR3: CASSYEGTSNQPQHF
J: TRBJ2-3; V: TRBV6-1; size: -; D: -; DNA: TGTGCCACTACTAGCACAGATACGCAGTATTTT; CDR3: CATTSTDTQYF
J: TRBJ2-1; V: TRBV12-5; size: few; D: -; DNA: TGTGCTAGTGGTTTGGCCCCTCCGGGATTCGAGCAGTTCTTC; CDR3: CASGLAPPGFEQFF
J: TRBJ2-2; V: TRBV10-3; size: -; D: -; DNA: TGTGCCTCCACCCCACAGAGGGACACCGGGGAGCTGTTTTTT; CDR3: CASTPQRDTGELFF
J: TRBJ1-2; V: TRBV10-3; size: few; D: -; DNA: TGTGCCATCGGTGACGAGTGGGGGCCCCAAAATGGCTACACCTTC; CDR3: CAIGDEWGPQNGYTF
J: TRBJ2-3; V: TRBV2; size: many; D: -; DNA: TGTGCCAGCAGCTTAATTCGCACAGATACGCAGTATTTT; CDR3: CASSLIRTDTQYF
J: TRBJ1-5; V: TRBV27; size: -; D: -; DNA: TGTGCCAGCAGTTTACGTCACTTGTATAGCAATCAGCCCCAGCATTTT; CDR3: CASSLRHLYSNQPQHF
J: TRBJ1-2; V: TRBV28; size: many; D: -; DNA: TGTGCCAGCAGTTTTTGGGGAAGGGACTATGGCTACACCTTC; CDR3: CASSFWGRDYGYTF
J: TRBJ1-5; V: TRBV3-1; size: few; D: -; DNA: TGTGCCAGCAGCCAATCCGGCCCCATGGGTCAGCCCCAGCATTTT; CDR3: CASSQSGPMGQPQHF
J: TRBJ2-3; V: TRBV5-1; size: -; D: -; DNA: TGCGCCAGCAGCTTGTCGGGTGCAGATACGCAGTATTTT; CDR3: CASSLSGADTQYF
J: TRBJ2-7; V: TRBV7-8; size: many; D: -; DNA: TGTGCCAGCAGCGCCGACAGACTCTCCTACGAGCAGTACTTC; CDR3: CASSADRLSYEQYF
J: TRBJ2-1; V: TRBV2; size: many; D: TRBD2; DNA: TGTGCCAGCAGATCCTTACTAGCGGTGAATGAGCAGTTCTTC; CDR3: CASRSLLAVNEQFF
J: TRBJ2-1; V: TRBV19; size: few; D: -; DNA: TGTGCCAGTAGTACGTGGGGGACAAGGAATGAGCAGTTCTTC; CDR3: CASSTWGTRNEQFF
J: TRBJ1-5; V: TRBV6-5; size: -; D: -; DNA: TGTGCCAGCAGTTCCCTAACAGGGTCCCAGCATTTT; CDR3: CASSSLTGSQHF
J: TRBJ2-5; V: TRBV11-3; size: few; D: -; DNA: TGTGCCAGCAGTTTGTACGGGACGTATGAAGAGACCCAGTACTTC; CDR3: CASSLYGTYEETQYF
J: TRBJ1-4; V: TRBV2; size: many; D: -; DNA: TGTGCCAGTTCGTGGCGGGGCGAAAAACTGTTTTTT; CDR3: CASSWRGEKLFF
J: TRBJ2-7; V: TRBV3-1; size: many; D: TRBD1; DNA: TGTGCCAGCAGCAACCCGGGACAGGGGTTCAACGAGCAGTACTTC; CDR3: CASSNPGQGFNEQYF
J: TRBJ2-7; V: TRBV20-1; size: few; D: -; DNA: TGCAGTGCTACCCTAGGGGTCCAGCAGTACTTC; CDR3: CSATLGVQQYF
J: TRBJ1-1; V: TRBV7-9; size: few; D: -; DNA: TGTGCCAGCAGCGGCGCGGCTCGGAACACTGAAGCTTTCTTT; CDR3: CASSGAARNTEAFF
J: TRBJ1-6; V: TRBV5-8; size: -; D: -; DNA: TGTGCCAGCAGCTTGGCAGGGGACTATAATTCACCCCTCCACTTT; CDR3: CASSLAGDYNSPLHF
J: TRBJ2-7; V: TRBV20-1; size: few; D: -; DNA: TGCAGTGCTAGAGATCACTTAGAGGCCACCTACGAGCAGTACTTC; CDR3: CSARDHLEATYEQYF
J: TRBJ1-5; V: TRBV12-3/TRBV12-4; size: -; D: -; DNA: TGTGCCAGCAGTCAGGACACTTTCAATCAGCCCCAGCATTTT; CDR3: CASSQDTFNQPQHF
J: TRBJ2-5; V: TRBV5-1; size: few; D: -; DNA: TGCGCCAGCAGCTACCGGTTTCGGCGGGGCGACCAAGAGACCCAGTACTTC; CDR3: CASSYRFRRGDQETQYF
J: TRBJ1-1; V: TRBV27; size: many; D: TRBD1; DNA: TGTGCCAGCGGGCCCGGGACAGGGGGCGCGAACACTGAAGCTTTCTTT; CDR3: CASGPGTGGANTEAFF
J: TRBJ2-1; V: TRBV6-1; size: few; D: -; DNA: TGTGCCAGCAGGACCGACAGCTCCTACAATGAGCAGTTCTTC; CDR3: CASRTDSSYNEQFF
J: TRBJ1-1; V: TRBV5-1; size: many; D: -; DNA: TGCGCCAGCAGCTTGGCCGGTTGGGTCTCGGGGACTGAAGCTTTCTTT; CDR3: CASSLAGWVSGTEAFF
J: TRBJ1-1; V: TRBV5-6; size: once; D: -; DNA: TGTGCCAGCAGCTCCGGACAGAGAAGAGCTTTCTTT; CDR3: CASSSGQRRAFF
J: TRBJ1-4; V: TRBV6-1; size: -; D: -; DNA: TGTGCCAGCAGTGCTAAGGGGAACGAAAAACTGTTTTTT; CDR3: CASSAKGNEKLFF
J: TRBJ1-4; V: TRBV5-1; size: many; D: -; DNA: TGCGCCAGCACTCCGGGGCCTAGTAATGAAAAACTGTTTTTT; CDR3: CASTPGPSNEKLFF
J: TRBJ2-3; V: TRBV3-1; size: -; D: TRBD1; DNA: TGTGCCAGCAGCCATCCGGGACAGGGCACAGATACGCAGTATTTT; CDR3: CASSHPGQGTDTQYF
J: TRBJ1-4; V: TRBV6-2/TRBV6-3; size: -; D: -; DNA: TGTGCCAGCATGTGGGGAACAACTAATGAAAAACTGTTTTTT; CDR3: CASMWGTTNEKLFF
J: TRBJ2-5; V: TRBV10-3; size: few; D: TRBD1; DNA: TGTGCCATCAGTGGGGACAGGGGGTCCCAAGAGACCCAGTACTTC; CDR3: CAISGDRGSQETQYF
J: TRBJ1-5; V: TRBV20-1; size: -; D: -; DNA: TGCAGTGCAGGGGGACAAGGGAGGGCAGGTCAGCCCCAGCATTTT; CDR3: CSAGGQGRAGQPQHF
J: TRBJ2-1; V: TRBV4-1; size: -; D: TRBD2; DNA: TGCGCCAGCAGCCAAGGGGGGGGGGATGAGCAGTTCTTC; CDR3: CASSQGGGDEQFF